These 6 T cell receptor beta chains were sequenced from one sample in a study of blood T cell repertoires in COVID-19. Clones were sequenced by immunoSEQ multiplex PCR, and TCRdb holds only the in-frame ones, with some missing. The table shows about 670,000 clones, with 85% to 90% occurring only once. The sample taken for sequencing was peripheral blood. The source is a woman in her late teens or twenties with acute or convalescent COVID-19.

V gene TRBV2 combines with J gene TRBJ2-2; TRBD2 matches 10 bases. Germline V gene sequence: CDR1 SNHLY, CDR2 FYNNEI. The V segment lost 4 bases and the J segment 5 bases; nucleotides outside the gene matches: 7. The CDR3 is 16 amino acids. The CDR3 here is CASSGLAGAETGELFF. The CDR3, as DNA: TGTGCCAGCAGTGGGCTAGCGGGGGCGGAAACCGGGGAGCTGTTTTTT.

A word on this clone: The same CDR3 can be traced to other DNA sequences in this sample. This sequence joins TRBV7-3 and TRBJ2-1; TRBD2 is a possible D gene (5 bases). V gave up 5 bases and J gave up 0 bases, with 11 bases separating them. Germline V gene sequence: CDR1 SGHTA, CDR2 FQGTGA. CDR3 size: 15 residues. The CDR3, as DNA: TGTGCCAGCAGCCCCCGGGGTAGCTCCTACAATGAGCAGTTCTTC. It yields the protein CASSPRGSSYNEQFF. The full variable domain, completed using reference TRBV7-3 and TRBJ2-1, is GAGVSQTPSNKVTEKGKYVELRCDPISGHTALYWYRQSLGQGPEFLIYFQGTGAADDSGLPNDRFFAVRPEGSVSTLKIQRTERGDSAVYLCASSPRGSSYNEQFFGPGTRLTVL.

The rearrangement joins TRBV5-1 to TRBJ2-2; TRBD1 matches 8 bases. Trimming removed 2 bases from V and 1 base from J; junction bases left unmatched: 4. In germline, CDR1 is SGHRS, CDR2 YFSETQ. The CDR3 contains 16 residues. The CDR3 DNA follows: TGCGCCAGCAGCTTCCCCGGGACAGGGAACACCGGGGAGCTGTTTTTT. As protein: CASSFPGTGNTGELFF.

The chain combines TRBV12-3 or TRBV12-4 with TRBJ1-2; TRBD1 matches 7 bases. CDR3 size: 13 residues. J was trimmed by 8 bases and V by 0 bases; bases with no gene match: 3. CDR3 protein: CASSLADRYGYTF. DNA of the CDR3: TGTGCCAGCAGTTTAGCGGACAGGTACGGCTACACCTTC.

The CDR3 sequence: CARQKGGGAEDEQFF. The CDR3 bases are TGTGCCCGTCAAAAAGGGGGGGGCGCGGAGGATGAGCAGTTCTTC. This chain uses TRBV25-1 with TRBJ2-1; a weak D match, TRBD2 (7 bases). Germline assignment: CDR1 MGHDK and CDR2 SYGVNS. The CDR3 has 15 amino acids. Trimming stripped 11 bases from V and 8 bases from J, with 25 bases between.

The rearrangement joins TRBV7-2 to TRBJ1-2, with unresolved D. V was trimmed by 2 bases and J by 2 bases, leaving 12 bases between them. Germline loops: CDR1 SGHTA, CDR2 FQGNSA. The CDR3 runs to 15 residues. The CDR3 DNA follows: TGTGCCAGCAGCTTAATCGGCACGGGGAACTATGGCTACACCTTC. Encoded protein: CASSLIGTGNYGYTF.